The 15 T cell receptor beta chains listed next were all sequenced from one sample in a study of Ad26.COV2.S vaccination and SARS-CoV-2 variants. The table came from immunoSEQ multiplex PCR; TCRdb's copy has only in-frame clones and leaves some out. This repertoire shows 350,000 to 450,000 clones, around nine tenths found once; its top ten account for 3.4%. The treatment: roughly 18 received Ad26.COV2.S at low or high dose, single or two shots; roughly five received placebo; per-sample allocation not given. Repertoires come from day 63 after the first vaccine or placebo injection. The sample in question was peripheral blood, obtained in a trial of Ad26.COV2.S vaccine versus placebo. The receptors shown here come from a person between 18 and 65 years old who received the Ad26.COV2.S COVID-19 vaccine or a placebo.

The gene calls are TRBV9 and TRBJ2-7; D gene ambiguous. Germline V gene sequence: CDR1 SGDLS, CDR2 YYNGEE. The CDR3 is 15 amino acids. V lost 0 bases to trimming and J lost 2 bases, with 12 bases between them. The CDR3 reads CASSVGPTETYEQYF. The CDR3 nucleotides are TGTGCCAGCAGCGTAGGCCCCACAGAGACCTACGAGCAGTACTTC.

The chain links TRBV3-1 (or the pseudogene TRBV3-2) to TRBJ1-2; the D gene is possibly TRBD1 (6 bases). The CDR3 has 13 amino acids. The V gene lost 3 bases and the J gene lost 6 bases, with 11 bases spanning the gap. Germline V gene lookup returns CDR1 LGHDT and CDR2 YNNKEL (reference sequence). The CDR3 bases are TGTGCCAGCAGCCATGGACAGCTTGATGGCTACACCTTC. This codes for CASSHGQLDGYTF.

This clone was seen a single time. This chain links TRBV30 with TRBJ2-2; 7 nucleotides agree with TRBD1. Germline-derived CDR1 and CDR2 are GTSNPN and SVGIG (reference sequence). J was trimmed by 2 bases and V by 4 bases; bases with no gene match: 7. The CDR3 runs 15 residues. The CDR3 region has the DNA TGTGCCTGGAAGGGGGCCCCGGAAAACACCGGGGAGCTGTTTTTT. Protein product: CAWKGAPENTGELFF.

The chain joins TRBV7-8 to TRBJ2-1; 9 bases align to TRBD2. The CDR3 runs 16 residues. CDR1 SGHVS and CDR2 FQNEAQ come from the germline V gene. Trimming took 5 bases from V and 0 from J; bases not matched to a gene: 5. CDR3 DNA: TGTGCCAGCAGCCGAGAGCGGGGGGCCTCCTACAATGAGCAGTTCTTC. This codes for CASSRERGASYNEQFF.

The V call is TRBV7-3, the J call TRBJ2-1; D ambiguous. Germline V gene lookup returns CDR1 SGHTA and CDR2 FQGTGA. V lost 1 base, J lost 7 bases, and 14 bases lay in between. The CDR3 is 15 residues long. CDR3 region: CASSLSGRLGNEQFF. Here the CDR3 DNA reads TGTGCCAGCAGCTTAAGTGGGCGGCTGGGGAATGAGCAGTTCTTC. Full variable domain (remainder filled in from reference TRBV7-3 and TRBJ2-1): GAGVSQTPSNKVTEKGKYVELRCDPISGHTALYWYRQSLGQGPEFLIYFQGTGAADDSGLPNDRFFAVRPEGSVSTLKIQRTERGDSAVYLCASSLSGRLGNEQFFGPGTRLTVL.

This clone appeared many times. The chain links TRBV2 to TRBJ1-5; 10 bases align to TRBD1. The junction had 5 bases not matched to a gene; V was cut back by 6 bases and J by 6 bases. CDR1 and CDR2 (germline): SNHLY, FYNNEI. The length of the CDR3 is 14 residues. CDR3 coding DNA: TGTGCCAGCAGGGAGTGGGACAGGGGTCAGCCCCAGCATTTT. It specifies CASREWDRGQPQHF.

The chain employs TRBV29-1 and TRBJ2-5; the D is unclear. Germline CDR1 reads SQVTM; CDR2 reads ANQGSEA. V was shortened by 4 bases and J by 11 bases, with 20 bases between the two germline ends. The CDR3 loop spans 13 amino acids. This chain's CDR3 is CSVGDIRYTPQYF. The CDR3 nucleotides are TGCAGCGTTGGAGACATTAGGTACACGCCGCAGTACTTC.

The rearrangement joins TRBV12-3 or TRBV12-4 to TRBJ2-4; D is unclear. The CDR3 spans 12 residues. V lost 3 bases, J lost 5 bases, and 5 bases lay in between. CDR3 DNA sequence: TGTGCCAGCAGTTTTCTACAAAACATTCAGTACTTC. Translated: CASSFLQNIQYF.

The rearrangement links TRBV7-3 to TRBJ2-7, with D perhaps matching TRBD2 (5 bases). The CDR3 has 13 residues. With 5 bases removed from V and 2 bases from J, the gap between germline ends came to 10 bases. Germline assignment: CDR1 SGHTA and CDR2 FQGTGA. The CDR3 coding sequence is TGTGCCAGCAGCCTCACCGGGACCTACGAGCAGTACTTC. Translation: CASSLTGTYEQYF.

This chain uses TRBV5-4 with TRBJ2-7, with TRBD1 matching over 10 bases. The trim removed 4 bases at V and 3 bases at J, leaving 4 bases unmatched. The germline CDR1 and CDR2 sequences are SGHNT and YYREEE (reference sequence). The CDR3 covers 14 residues. The CDR3 reads CASSLGQGVYEQYF. In nucleotides, the CDR3 is TGTGCCAGCAGCCTCGGACAGGGGGTCTACGAGCAGTACTTC.

This rearrangement joins TRBV4-3 to TRBJ2-7, with D tentatively TRBD1 (6 bases). Per germline, CDR1 LGHNA and CDR2 YSLEER. Between the trimmed V and J ends, which lost 3 bases and 1 base, there was a span of 13 bases. CDR3 length: 15 residues. CDR3 in DNA: TGCGCCAGCAGCCATAGGCAGGGGATTTCCTACGAGCAGTACTTC. Encoded protein: CASSHRQGISYEQYF.

This chain uses TRBV9 with TRBJ1-6; TRBD1 aligns across 8 bases. The germline CDR1 and CDR2 sequences are SGDLS and YYNGEE. Trimming at V came to 3 bases and at J to 6 bases, leaving 5 bases not matched to a gene. The CDR3 length is 15 residues. For the CDR3, the DNA is TGTGCCAGCAGCGACACAGACAGGGGTAATTCACCCCTCCACTTT. Encoded protein: CASSDTDRGNSPLHF.

The rearrangement uses TRBV13 and TRBJ2-7, with TRBD1 matching 11 bases. Germline V lookup: CDR1 PRHDT, CDR2 FYEKMQ (reference sequence). The CDR3 covers 13 residues. Losses at the gene ends were 9 bases for V and 6 bases for J; bases not matched to a gene: 7. Here the CDR3 reads CASSPGQGGEQYF. CDR3 coding DNA: TGTGCCAGTTCCCCGGGACAGGGGGGCGAGCAGTACTTC.

The chain carries TRBV5-1 and TRBJ2-1; 10 bases line up with TRBD2. The length of the CDR3 is 20 residues. CDR1 is SGHRS and CDR2 is YFSETQ in the germline V gene. The ends lost 0 bases at V and 0 bases at J; junction bases unmatched: 12. CDR3 sequence (DNA): TGCGCCAGCAGCTTGGCCCCTCTAGCGGGGGACCGGAGCTCCTACAATGAGCAGTTCTTC. Amino acid sequence: CASSLAPLAGDRSSYNEQFF.

A few counts support this clone. The genes are TRBV5-4 and TRBJ2-2, with D perhaps matching TRBD1 (5 bases). The CDR3 spans 14 residues. The germline V gene encodes CDR1 SGHNT and CDR2 YYREEE (reference sequence). V lost 3 bases and J lost 3, with 9 bases in between. The CDR3 nucleotides are TGTGCCAGCAGCTCCTCAGGGTACACCGGGGAGCTGTTTTTT. This encodes CASSSSGYTGELFF.